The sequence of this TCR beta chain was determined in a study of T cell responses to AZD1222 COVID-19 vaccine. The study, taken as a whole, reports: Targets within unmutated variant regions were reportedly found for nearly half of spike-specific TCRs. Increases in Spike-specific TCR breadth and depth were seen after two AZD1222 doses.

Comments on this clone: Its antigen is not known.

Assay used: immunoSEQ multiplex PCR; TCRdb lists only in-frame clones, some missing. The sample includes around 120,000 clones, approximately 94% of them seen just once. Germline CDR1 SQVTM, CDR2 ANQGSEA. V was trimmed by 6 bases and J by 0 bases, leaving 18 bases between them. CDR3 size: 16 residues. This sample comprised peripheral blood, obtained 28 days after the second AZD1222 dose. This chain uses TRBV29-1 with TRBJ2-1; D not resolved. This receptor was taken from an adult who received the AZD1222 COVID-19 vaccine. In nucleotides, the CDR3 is TGCAGCGTCTACGGTGGTACCGGAGACTCCTACAATGAGCAGTTCTTC. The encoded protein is CSVYGGTGDSYNEQFF.